The 14 T cell receptor beta chains below were found in one sample sequenced in a study of beta chain features in type 1 diabetes. Study conclusions and caveats: When Type 1 diabetes patients were examined, their TCRB CDR3s proved moderately but significantly shorter in all four CD4+ subsets.

These receptors have no known antigen. The sequenced template was cDNA made from the entire isolated RNA. The assay was immunoSEQ multiplex PCR, and TCRdb's table has in-frame clones only and misses some. The sample contains 200,000 to 250,000 clones, 16% of which appear only once. What was sequenced was naive CD4+ T cells from blood. The source is a man aged 30 to 45 with type 1 diabetes.

The chain links TRBV19 to TRBJ2-2; D gene ambiguous. This CDR3 comprises 14 residues. Looked up from germline, CDR1 is LNHDA and CDR2 is SQIVND (reference sequence). Between the trimmed V and J ends, which lost 1 base and 5 bases, there was a span of 8 bases. The CDR3 coding sequence is TGTGCCAGTAGTATAGGGCAGCCGACCGGGGAGCTGTTTTTT. It codes for CASSIGQPTGELFF.

This clone appeared a few times. The V call is TRBV10-3, the J call TRBJ2-1; 8 bases agree with TRBD2. Per germline, CDR1 ENHRY and CDR2 SYGVKD. The CDR3 has 15 residues. After removal of 6 bases from V and 4 bases from J, the junction contained 8 bases not matched to a gene. The CDR3 here is CAIRSSGSGYNEQFF. CDR3 in DNA: TGTGCCATCAGGTCGAGCGGGAGCGGGTACAATGAGCAGTTCTTC.

This clone was seen a handful of times. The chain joins TRBV6-6 to TRBJ1-1, with D possibly being TRBD1 (6 bases). Germline V lookup: CDR1 MNHNY, CDR2 SVGAGI (reference sequence). The CDR3 has 13 amino acids. V lost 5 bases and J 4 bases, leaving 11 bases between the germline ends. CDR3 DNA sequence: TGTGCCAGCAGTGGACAGATTCTCACTGAAGCTTTCTTT. It is translated as CASSGQILTEAFF.

The chain links TRBV27 to TRBJ1-1; D ambiguous. Germline loops: CDR1 MNHEY, CDR2 SMNVEV (reference sequence). There are 11 residues in the CDR3. Trimming left V 6 bases short and J 11 bases short, with 13 bases between. The CDR3 sequence: CASRAGLGAFF. CDR3 DNA sequence: TGTGCCAGCAGGGCGGGATTAGGCGCTTTCTTT.

This clone was detected a few times. The chain employs TRBV7-9 and TRBJ2-1; maybe TRBD1 (6 bases). The V and J ends lost 8 bases and 2 bases respectively, with 7 bases between them. Germline CDR1 reads SEHNR; CDR2 reads FQNEAQ (reference sequence). This CDR3 is built from 12 residues. The CDR3, as DNA: TGTGCCAGCCACAGGGCCTACAATGAGCAGTTCTTC. Its protein is CASHRAYNEQFF.

This clone was detected only a few times. The V gene is TRBV29-1, the J gene TRBJ2-2; TRBD1 matches 8 bases. CDR1 is SQVTM and CDR2 is ANQGSEA in the germline V gene. This CDR3 is 19 amino acids long. V dropped 1 base and J dropped 4; count of bases not matched to a gene: 17. CDR3 bases: TGCAGCGTTGAAGTACGGTTACGGAGACAGGGGCCGGGCACCGGGGAGCTGTTTTTT. Protein sequence: CSVEVRLRRQGPGTGELFF.

The sample holds a few counts of this clone. The V gene is TRBV4-1, the J gene TRBJ2-6; D is unresolved. This CDR3 is 17 amino acids long. Germline CDR1 MGHRA, CDR2 YSYEKL. V dropped 0 bases and J dropped 0 bases, with 9 bases sitting between them. The CDR3: CASSQDPSYSGANVLTF. CDR3 DNA sequence: TGCGCCAGCAGCCAAGATCCCAGTTACTCTGGGGCCAACGTCCTGACTTTC.

The chain is built from TRBV25-1 and TRBJ2-1; D is possibly TRBD2 (5 bases). There are 14 residues in the CDR3. With 4 bases removed from V and 6 bases from J, the gap between germline ends came to 13 bases. The germline V gene encodes CDR1 MGHDK and CDR2 SYGVNS. CDR3 protein: CASSGLAGLNEQFF. In DNA form, the CDR3 reads TGTGCCAGCAGTGGTCTAGCCGGCCTCAATGAGCAGTTCTTC.

The J gene is TRBJ2-3, the V gene TRBV9; 8 bases match TRBD2. V was pared by 3 bases and J by 6 bases, with 6 bases of the junction left unmatched. There are 14 residues in the CDR3. The germline V gene encodes CDR1 SGDLS and CDR2 YYNGEE. The CDR3 nucleotides are TGTGCCAGCAGCGCCAGCGGGAGTAGCGATACGCAGTATTTT. Translating gives CASSASGSSDTQYF. The whole variable domain, remainder taken from reference TRBV9 and TRBJ2-3, is DSGVTQTPKHLITATGQRVTLRCSPRSGDLSVYWYQQSLDQGLQFLIQYYNGEERAKGNILERFSAQQFPDLHSELNLSSLELGDSALYFCASSASGSSDTQYFGPGTRLTVL.

The sample holds a few counts of this clone. The chain carries TRBV18 and TRBJ2-3; D unclear. From germline, CDR1 is KGHSH and CDR2 LQKENI. V was trimmed by 6 bases and J by 6 bases, leaving 7 bases between them. CDR3 length: 11 amino acids. CDR3 loop: CASSPEDTQYF. DNA of the CDR3: TGTGCCAGCTCCCCCGAGGATACGCAGTATTTT.

V and J are TRBV27 and TRBJ2-6; TRBD1 is a possible D gene (6 bases). CDR1 is MNHEY and CDR2 is SMNVEV in the germline V gene (reference sequence). The CDR3 sequence is 18 residues long. Trimming stripped 6 bases from V and 4 bases from J, with 22 bases between. CDR3 coding DNA: TGTGCCAGCAGCGATCCCCGTTCAGGGGTGTACGGGGCCAACGTCCTGACTTTC. Translation: CASSDPRSGVYGANVLTF.

The chain combines TRBV18 with TRBJ2-3, with 7 bases lining up with TRBD1. V shed 3 bases, J shed 2 bases, and the junction held 5 bases outside the gene matches. The CDR3 has 15 amino acids. Germline V gives CDR1 KGHSH, CDR2 LQKENI. The CDR3 sequence: CASSPTGNPTDTQYF. The CDR3 coding sequence is TGTGCCAGCTCACCGACAGGGAACCCCACAGATACGCAGTATTTT.

This clone was picked up a small number of times. The chain couples TRBV9 to TRBJ1-4, with TRBD1 matching over 9 bases. The CDR3 spans 15 residues. V trimming: 0 bases; J trimming: 8 bases; junction bases outside the gene matches: 5. Germline V gene lookup returns CDR1 SGDLS and CDR2 YYNGEE. The CDR3 sequence: CASSVAGTGMEKLFF. The CDR3 nucleotides are TGTGCCAGCAGCGTAGCAGGGACAGGGATGGAAAAACTGTTTTTT.

This sequence joins TRBV27 and TRBJ2-4; D might be TRBD1 (6 bases). The length of the CDR3 is 12 residues. V was shortened by 9 bases and J by 3 bases, with 9 bases between the two germline ends. CDR1 and CDR2 (germline): MNHEY, SMNVEV (reference sequence). The CDR3 is CARGGNKNIQYF. The CDR3 region has the DNA TGTGCCAGAGGGGGAAACAAAAACATTCAGTACTTC.